Each of the 25 T cell receptor beta chains below was sequenced from the same sample in a study of blood T cell repertoires in COVID-19. The data were produced by immunoSEQ multiplex PCR, yet TCRdb's version contains in-frame clones alone and is incomplete. The sample comprises about 110,000 clones, roughly 80% of which are singletons, and 4% to 5.5% rests with the top ten. Specimen: peripheral blood. The receptors were sampled from a human donor in a cohort sampled during active or convalescent COVID-19.

This chain links TRBV6-5 with TRBJ1-1, with TRBD1 matching over 7 bases. The CDR3 totals 15 residues. V lost 0 bases to trimming and J lost 1 base; unmatched junction nucleotides: 2. The germline gives CDR1 MNHEY, CDR2 SVGAGI. CDR3 sequence reads: CASSYSRGQNTEAFF. In DNA, the CDR3 is TGTGCCAGCAGTTACTCGAGGGGGCAGAACACTGAAGCTTTCTTT.

The V gene is TRBV7-9, the J gene TRBJ1-2; 7 positions match TRBD1. Germline lookup yields CDR1 SEHNR and CDR2 FQNEAQ (reference sequence). This CDR3 contains 13 residues. Trimming cost V 5 bases and J 4 bases; bases outside gene matches: 4. CDR3: CASSQGTVYGYTF. CDR3 DNA sequence: TGTGCCAGCAGCCAAGGGACAGTCTATGGCTACACCTTC.

This clone was seen a handful of times. CDR3 nucleotide sequence: TGTGCCAGCAGTTTCCCAGGGGGCCTAGCACCCCTCCACTTT. Its protein product is CASSFPGGLAPLHF. The chain recombines TRBV27 with TRBJ1-6; the match to TRBD1 covers 8 bases. Per germline, CDR1 MNHEY and CDR2 SMNVEV (reference sequence). The CDR3 sequence is 14 residues long. The V gene end was trimmed by 3 bases and the J gene end by 11 bases; junction bases not matched to a gene: 6.

The gene calls are TRBV6-6 and TRBJ2-7; 8 bases map to TRBD1. CDR1 and CDR2 (germline): MNHNY, SVGAGI (reference sequence). The J segment lost 0 bases and the V segment lost 7 bases, leaving 8 bases of the junction unmatched. This CDR3 contains 15 residues. CDR3 nucleotides: TGTGCCAGCACTATATGGACAGGGTTCTCCTACGAGCAGTACTTC. It yields the protein CASTIWTGFSYEQYF.

J is TRBJ2-1 and V is TRBV6-5; the D gene is possibly TRBD2 (6 bases). The CDR3 spans 14 residues. Germline V lookup: CDR1 MNHEY, CDR2 SVGAGI. Trimming removed 5 bases at V and 3 bases at J, with 11 bases between. CDR3 nucleotide sequence: TGTGCCAGCAGTAGCCCGGGGGTCTACAATGAGCAGTTCTTC. This codes for CASSSPGVYNEQFF.

This chain links TRBV7-2 with TRBJ2-6; tentatively, D is TRBD1 (6 bases). V shed 2 bases and J shed 0 bases, with 14 bases lying between them. CDR3 length: 18 residues. From germline, CDR1 is SGHTA and CDR2 FQGNSA. CDR3 DNA sequence: TGTGCCAGCAGCTTAAGGGACAAGGGAAGCTCTGGGGCCAACGTCCTGACTTTC. It specifies CASSLRDKGSSGANVLTF.

The V call is TRBV12-3 or TRBV12-4, the J call TRBJ2-7; TRBD1 agrees at 7 bases. The CDR3 extends over 12 amino acids. The V gene end was trimmed by 4 bases and the J gene end by 3 bases; junction bases not matched to a gene: 0. CDR3 in DNA: TGTGCCAGCAGTTACAGGGGCTACGAGCAGTACTTC. Translated: CASSYRGYEQYF.

The rearrangement uses TRBV4-2 and TRBJ2-5; 7 nucleotides line up with TRBD2. Trimming removed 0 bases from V and 5 bases from J; junction bases left unmatched: 9. CDR3 size: 16 residues. Germline V lookup: CDR1 LGHNA, CDR2 YNFKEQ. CDR3 sequence: CASSQDPGEGAETQYF. The CDR3 bases are TGTGCCAGCAGCCAAGATCCGGGGGAGGGAGCCGAGACCCAGTACTTC.

This clone was detected only a few times. The chain uses TRBV5-8 and TRBJ1-1, with 8 bases aligning to TRBD1. In germline, CDR1 is SGHTS, CDR2 YDEGEE. With V trimmed by 6 bases and J by 4 bases, 11 bases remained unmatched. This CDR3 contains 15 residues. The CDR3 region is CASTPWQGARTEAFF. CDR3 coding DNA: TGTGCCAGCACCCCTTGGCAGGGGGCTCGCACTGAAGCTTTCTTT.

This clone was seen once. The V and J genes are TRBV24-1 and TRBJ2-3; 14 positions match TRBD2. The CDR3 has 14 amino acids. The junction had 0 bases not matched to a gene; V was cut back by 7 bases and J by 4 bases. Germline loops: CDR1 KGHDR, CDR2 SFDVKD. The CDR3 reads CATRGLAGADTQYF. The CDR3 DNA sequence: TGTGCCACCAGGGGACTAGCGGGAGCAGATACGCAGTATTTT.

V is TRBV7-9 and J is TRBJ2-1; no reliable D call. The CDR3 has 15 residues. Deletions cut 1 base from V and 6 bases from J, with 13 bases between. Per germline, CDR1 SEHNR and CDR2 FQNEAQ (reference sequence). CDR3 sequence (DNA): TGTGCCAGCAGCTTAGTGTTTTTAGCAAGCAATGAGCAGTTCTTC. Its protein is CASSLVFLASNEQFF.

V and J are TRBV27 and TRBJ1-2; 12 bases map to TRBD1. The germline gives CDR1 MNHEY, CDR2 SMNVEV (reference sequence). This CDR3 has 16 amino acids. Trimming at V came to 1 base and at J to 7 bases, leaving 7 bases not matched to a gene. CDR3 DNA sequence: TGTGCCAGCAGTTTATTGGGACAGGGGGCGGTGGGTGGCTACACCTTC. As protein: CASSLLGQGAVGGYTF.

This clone was counted a few times. The V call is TRBV7-2, the J call TRBJ2-5; 8 positions match TRBD2. The CDR3 has 18 residues. Germline V gene sequence: CDR1 SGHTA, CDR2 FQGNSA. The V and J ends lost 0 bases and 2 bases, in that order; junction bases with no gene match: 11. The CDR3 spells CASSLAPSLAGPQETQYF. CDR3 DNA sequence: TGTGCCAGCAGCTTAGCGCCCAGTCTAGCGGGCCCACAAGAGACCCAGTACTTC.

This clone was seen just once. The J gene is TRBJ1-1, the V gene TRBV30, with a tentative D call TRBD1 (5 bases). This CDR3 is built from 13 residues. Trimming pared 3 bases from V and 5 bases from J, leaving 13 bases between. CDR1 GTSNPN and CDR2 SVGIG come from the germline V gene (reference sequence). Here the CDR3 reads CAWRSRRGTEAFF. Written as DNA, the CDR3 is TGTGCCTGGAGGAGCAGGCGGGGGACTGAAGCTTTCTTT. The full variable domain, rest sourced from reference TRBV30 and TRBJ1-1, is SQTIHQWPATLVQPVGSPLSLECTVEGTSNPNLYWYRQAAGRGLQLLFYSVGIGQISSEVPQNLSASRPQDRQFILSSKKLLLSDSGFYLCAWRSRRGTEAFFGQGTRLTVV.

The chain has TRBV7-9 and TRBJ1-6, with D possibly TRBD1 on 5 matching bases. The CDR3 extends over 16 amino acids. CDR1 and CDR2 (germline): SEHNR, FQNEAQ (reference sequence). V dropped 5 bases and J dropped 3 bases, with 14 bases sitting between them. The CDR3 protein is CASSEGRGFYNSPLHF. The CDR3 DNA reads TGTGCCAGCAGCGAAGGTCGGGGGTTCTATAATTCACCCCTCCACTTT.

The chain has TRBV5-4 and TRBJ1-3, with 8 positions matching TRBD1. The germline gives CDR1 SGHNT, CDR2 YYREEE (reference sequence). V lost 4 bases to trimming and J lost 4 bases; unmatched junction nucleotides: 7. CDR3 length: 15 amino acids. The CDR3 DNA is TGTGCCAGCAGCACCCAGGGGGCGCGGGGAAACACCATATATTTT. Residues: CASSTQGARGNTIYF.

The rearrangement links TRBV10-2 to TRBJ2-7; 7 bases line up with TRBD1. The length of the CDR3 is 14 residues. Germline CDR1 reads WSHSY; CDR2 reads SAAADI. After removal of 6 bases from V and 6 bases from J, the junction contained 11 bases not matched to a gene. For the CDR3, the DNA is TGCGCCAGCAGATTGACAGGGAAGGAGAGCGAGCAGTACTTC. This gives the protein CASRLTGKESEQYF.

The rearrangement joins TRBV9 to TRBJ2-7; the match to TRBD2 covers 9 bases. V dropped 3 bases and J dropped 6; count of bases not matched to a gene: 13. This CDR3 region has 16 residues. Germline V gene data show CDR1 as SGDLS and CDR2 as YYNGEE. Written as DNA, the CDR3 is TGTGCCAGCAGCGCAGGTGGGACTAGCTACGCCTCCGAGCAGTACTTC. It is translated as CASSAGGTSYASEQYF.

The chain uses TRBV2 and TRBJ1-1; TRBD1 matches 7 bases. Germline CDR1 reads SNHLY; CDR2 reads FYNNEI. The CDR3 extends over 14 amino acids. V gave up 0 bases and J gave up 8 bases; unmatched junction bases: 6. This chain's CDR3 is CASSEATGQLEAFF. For the CDR3, the DNA is TGTGCCAGCAGTGAAGCGACGGGACAGCTGGAAGCTTTCTTT.

The chain carries TRBV6-5 and TRBJ2-3; 7 nucleotides match TRBD1. Germline CDR1 reads MNHEY; CDR2 reads SVGAGI. Trimming cost V 7 bases and J 4 bases; bases outside gene matches: 8. CDR3 length equals 14 residues. The CDR3 bases are TGTGCCAGCAAAAGAACAGGGGTCGCAGATACGCAGTATTTT. Its protein product is CASKRTGVADTQYF.

In its sample, this clone was seen once. The rearrangement uses TRBV2 and TRBJ2-1; weak D call: TRBD2 (5 bases). V lost 5 bases to trimming and J lost 7 bases, with 12 bases between them. This CDR3 spans 13 amino acids. In germline, CDR1 is SNHLY, CDR2 FYNNEI. The CDR3 region has the DNA TGTGCCAGCAGTTCCCTCCGGGAAAATGAGCAGTTCTTC. This codes for CASSSLRENEQFF.

V gene TRBV7-2 combines with J gene TRBJ2-7, with 10 bases aligning to TRBD1. The CDR3 extends over 15 amino acids. The germline V gene encodes CDR1 SGHTA and CDR2 FQGNSA. Trimming removed 5 bases from V and 0 bases from J; junction bases left unmatched: 4. CDR3 DNA: TGTGCCAGCAGCGAGGGACAGGGGATCTCCTACGAGCAGTACTTC. Its protein product is CASSEGQGISYEQYF.

A few counts support this clone. The gene calls are TRBV18 and TRBJ1-1, with D maybe TRBD1 (5 bases). Trimming removed 1 base from V and 2 bases from J, with 20 bases in between. This CDR3 has 18 residues. Per germline, CDR1 KGHSH and CDR2 LQKENI. The chain's CDR3 is CASSPRGALGLLNTEAFF. CDR3 bases: TGTGCCAGCTCACCACGTGGGGCTTTGGGACTCCTCAACACTGAAGCTTTCTTT.

The V gene is TRBV2, the J gene TRBJ1-1, with a tentative D call TRBD1 (5 bases). Germline loops: CDR1 SNHLY, CDR2 FYNNEI. There are 17 residues in the CDR3. V was trimmed by 2 bases and J by 1 base, leaving 17 bases between them. The CDR3 sequence: CASSEPGHTLANTEAFF. The CDR3 DNA reads TGTGCCAGCAGTGAACCTGGACATACCTTGGCGAACACTGAAGCTTTCTTT.

The chain recombines TRBV5-4 with TRBJ2-7; TRBD2 matches at 10 bases. Per the germline V gene, CDR1 is SGHNT and CDR2 is YYREEE (reference sequence). J gave up 6 bases and V 4 bases, and 13 bases lay outside the gene matches. The CDR3 has 16 amino acids. This chain's CDR3 is CASSAGERGGLREQYF. The DNA for the CDR3 is TGTGCCAGCAGCGCCGGGGAGCGGGGGGGCCTGCGCGAGCAGTACTTC. Full variable domain (rest looked up from reference TRBV5-4 and TRBJ2-7): ETGVTQSPTHLIKTRGQQVTLRCSSQSGHNTVSWYQQALGQGPQFIFQYYREEENGRGNFPPRFSGLQFPNYSSELNVNALELDDSALYLCASSAGERGGLREQYFGPGTRLTVT.